The clone carrying this T cell receptor (beta chain) was seen only a few times. The entirety of the isolated RNA underwent reverse transcription, so expressed TCRB transcripts were sequenced. Sequencing was performed with immunoSEQ multiplex PCR; in TCRdb, only in-frame clones are kept and a portion is missing. The data hold 450,000 to 550,000 clones, with approximately 30% observed a single time. This entry comes from a study of beta chain features in type 1 diabetes. Trimming cost V 6 bases and J 1 base; bases outside gene matches: 11. The CDR3 is 17 amino acids. Germline CDR1 is MGHDK and CDR2 is SYGVNS.

This chain uses TRBV25-1 with TRBJ1-3, with 8 bases that match TRBD1. What was sequenced was naive CD4+ T cells from blood. The clonotype comes from a man between 18 and 35 years old in good health. DNA of the CDR3: TGTGCCAGCAGCCGATACGGACAGGGAGGATCTGGAAACACCATATATTTT. Protein sequence: CASSRYGQGGSGNTIYF.